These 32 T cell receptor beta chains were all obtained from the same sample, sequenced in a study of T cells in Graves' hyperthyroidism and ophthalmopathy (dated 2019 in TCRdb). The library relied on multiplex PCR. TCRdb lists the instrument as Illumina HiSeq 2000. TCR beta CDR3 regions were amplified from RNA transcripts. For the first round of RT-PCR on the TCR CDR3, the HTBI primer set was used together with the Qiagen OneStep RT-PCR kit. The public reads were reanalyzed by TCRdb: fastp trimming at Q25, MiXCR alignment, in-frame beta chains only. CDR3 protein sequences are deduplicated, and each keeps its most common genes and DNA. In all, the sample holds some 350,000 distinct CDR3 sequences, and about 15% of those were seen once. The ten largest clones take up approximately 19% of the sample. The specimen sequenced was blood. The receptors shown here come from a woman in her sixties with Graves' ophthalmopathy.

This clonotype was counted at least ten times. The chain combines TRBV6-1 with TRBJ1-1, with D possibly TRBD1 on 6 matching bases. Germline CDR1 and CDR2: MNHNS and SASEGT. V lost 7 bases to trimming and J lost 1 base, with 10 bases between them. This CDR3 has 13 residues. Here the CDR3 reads CASTRDKNTEAFF. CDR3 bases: TGTGCCAGCACAAGGGACAAGAACACTGAAGCTTTCTTT.

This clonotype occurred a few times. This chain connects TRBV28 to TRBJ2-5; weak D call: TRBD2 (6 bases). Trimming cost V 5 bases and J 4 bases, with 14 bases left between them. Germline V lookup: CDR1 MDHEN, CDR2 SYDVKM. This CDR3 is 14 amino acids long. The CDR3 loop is CASSVWGVAETQYF. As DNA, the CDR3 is TGTGCCAGCAGTGTCTGGGGGGTTGCAGAGACCCAGTACTTC.

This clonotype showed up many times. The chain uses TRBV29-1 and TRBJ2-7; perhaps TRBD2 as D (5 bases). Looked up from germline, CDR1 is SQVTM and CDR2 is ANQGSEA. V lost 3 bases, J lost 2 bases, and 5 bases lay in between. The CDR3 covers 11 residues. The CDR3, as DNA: TGCAGCGTTGAGACTACCTACGAGCAGTACTTC. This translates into CSVETTYEQYF.

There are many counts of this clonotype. CDR3 nucleotide sequence: TGTGCCAGCAGCTTAGAAGCGGCGGCCGCGAACACCGGGGAGCTGTTTTTT. Amino acid sequence: CASSLEAAAANTGELFF. The gene calls are TRBV7-2 and TRBJ2-2; possible D gene TRBD2, 5 bases. With 1 base removed from V and 0 bases from J, the gap between germline ends came to 12 bases. CDR1 and CDR2 from the germline V gene are SGHTA and FQGNSA. The CDR3 runs to 17 residues.

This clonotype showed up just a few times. The DNA for the CDR3 is TGTGCCAGCAGTGGGACAGCAGCCTACACCTTC. Translated: CASSGTAAYTF. The chain is built from TRBV28 and TRBJ1-2, with 7 bases lining up with TRBD1. The trim removed 5 bases at V and 10 bases at J, leaving 4 bases unmatched. Germline V gene data show CDR1 as MDHEN and CDR2 as SYDVKM. The CDR3 loop spans 11 amino acids.

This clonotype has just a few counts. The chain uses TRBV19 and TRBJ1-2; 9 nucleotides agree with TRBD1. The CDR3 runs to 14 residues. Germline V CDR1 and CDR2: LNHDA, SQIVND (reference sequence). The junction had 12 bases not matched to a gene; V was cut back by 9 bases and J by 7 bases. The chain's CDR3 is CASVTGQGTGGYTF. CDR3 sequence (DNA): TGTGCCAGCGTTACGGGACAGGGAACAGGTGGCTACACCTTC.

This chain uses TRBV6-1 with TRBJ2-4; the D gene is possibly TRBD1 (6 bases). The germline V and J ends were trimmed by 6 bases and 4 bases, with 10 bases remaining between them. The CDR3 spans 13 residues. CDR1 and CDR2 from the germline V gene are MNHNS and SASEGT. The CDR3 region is CASRTQGKNIQYF. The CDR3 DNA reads TGTGCCAGCAGAACGCAGGGGAAAAACATTCAGTACTTC.

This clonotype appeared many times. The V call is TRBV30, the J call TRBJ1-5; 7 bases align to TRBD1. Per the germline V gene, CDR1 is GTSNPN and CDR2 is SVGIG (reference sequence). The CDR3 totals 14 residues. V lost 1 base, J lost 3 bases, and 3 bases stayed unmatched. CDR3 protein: CAWSEGQPNQPQHF. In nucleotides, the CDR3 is TGTGCCTGGAGTGAGGGACAGCCCAATCAGCCCCAGCATTTT. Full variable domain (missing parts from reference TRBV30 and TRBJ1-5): SQTIHQWPATLVQPVGSPLSLECTVEGTSNPNLYWYRQAAGRGLQLLFYSVGIGQISSEVPQNLSASRPQDRQFILSSKKLLLSDSGFYLCAWSEGQPNQPQHFGDGTRLSIL.

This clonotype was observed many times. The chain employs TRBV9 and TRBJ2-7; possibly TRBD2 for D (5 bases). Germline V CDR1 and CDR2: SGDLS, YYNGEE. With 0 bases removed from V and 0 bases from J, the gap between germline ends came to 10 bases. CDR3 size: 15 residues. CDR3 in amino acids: CASSVGGGGSYEQYF. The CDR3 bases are TGTGCCAGCAGCGTAGGTGGAGGAGGCTCCTACGAGCAGTACTTC.

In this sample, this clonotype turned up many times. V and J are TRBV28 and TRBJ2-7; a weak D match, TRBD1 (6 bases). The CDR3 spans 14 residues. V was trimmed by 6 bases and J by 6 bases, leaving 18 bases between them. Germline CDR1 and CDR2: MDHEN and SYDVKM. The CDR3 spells CASRVTGSFGEQYF. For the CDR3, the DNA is TGTGCCAGCAGGGTTACAGGGAGTTTTGGCGAGCAGTACTTC.

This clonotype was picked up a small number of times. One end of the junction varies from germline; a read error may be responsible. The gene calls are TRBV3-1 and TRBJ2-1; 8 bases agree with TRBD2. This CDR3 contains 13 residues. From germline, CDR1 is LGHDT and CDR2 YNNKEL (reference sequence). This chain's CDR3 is CASRQAGVDEQFF. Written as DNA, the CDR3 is TGTGCCAGCAGGCAAGCGGGAGTGGATGAGCAGTTCTTC.

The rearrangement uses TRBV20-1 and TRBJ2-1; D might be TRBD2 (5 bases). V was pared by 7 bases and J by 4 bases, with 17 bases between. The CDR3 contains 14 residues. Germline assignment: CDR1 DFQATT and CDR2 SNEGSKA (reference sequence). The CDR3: CSGMGERVYNEQFF. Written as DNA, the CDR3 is TGCAGTGGAATGGGCGAGAGGGTATACAATGAGCAGTTCTTC.

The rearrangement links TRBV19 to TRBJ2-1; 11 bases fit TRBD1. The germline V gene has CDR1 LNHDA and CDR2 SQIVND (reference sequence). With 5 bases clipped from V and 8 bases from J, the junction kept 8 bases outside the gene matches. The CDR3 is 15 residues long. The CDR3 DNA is TGTGCCAGTAGTGTTGGGACAGGGGGTATCCATGAGCAGTTCTTC. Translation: CASSVGTGGIHEQFF.

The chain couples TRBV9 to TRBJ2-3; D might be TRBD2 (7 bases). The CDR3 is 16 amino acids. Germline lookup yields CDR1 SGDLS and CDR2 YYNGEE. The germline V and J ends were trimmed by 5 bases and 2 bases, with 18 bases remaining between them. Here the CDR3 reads CASRPEGGAVTDTQYF. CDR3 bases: TGTGCCAGCAGGCCAGAAGGGGGGGCTGTCACAGATACGCAGTATTTT. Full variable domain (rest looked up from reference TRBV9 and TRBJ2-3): DSGVTQTPKHLITATGQRVTLRCSPRSGDLSVYWYQQSLDQGLQFLIQYYNGEERAKGNILERFSAQQFPDLHSELNLSSLELGDSALYFCASRPEGGAVTDTQYFGPGTRLTVL.

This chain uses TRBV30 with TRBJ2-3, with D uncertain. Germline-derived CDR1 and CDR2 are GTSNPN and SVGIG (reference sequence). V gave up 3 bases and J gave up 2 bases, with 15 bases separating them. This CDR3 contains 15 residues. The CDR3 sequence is CAWSVGGFHTDTQYF. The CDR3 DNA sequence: TGTGCCTGGAGCGTTGGTGGTTTTCACACAGATACGCAGTATTTT.

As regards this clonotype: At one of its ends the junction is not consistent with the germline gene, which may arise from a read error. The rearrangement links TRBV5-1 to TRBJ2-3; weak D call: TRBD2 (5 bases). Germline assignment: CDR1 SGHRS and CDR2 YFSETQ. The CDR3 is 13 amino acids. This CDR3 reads CARSGGNTDTQYF. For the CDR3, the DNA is TGCGCCCGCAGCGGTGGTAACACAGATACGCAGTATTTT. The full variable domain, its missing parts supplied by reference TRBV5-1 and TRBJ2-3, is KAGVTQTPRYLIKTRGQQVTLSCSPISGHRSVSWYQQTPGQGLQFLFEYFSETQRNKGNFPGRFSGRQFSNSRSEMNVSTLELGDSALYLCARSGGNTDTQYFGPGTRLTVL.

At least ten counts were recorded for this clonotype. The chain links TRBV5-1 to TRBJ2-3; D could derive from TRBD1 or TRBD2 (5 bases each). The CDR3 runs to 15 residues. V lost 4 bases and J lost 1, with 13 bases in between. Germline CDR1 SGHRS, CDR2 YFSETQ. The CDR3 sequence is CASSLRDPRTDTQYF. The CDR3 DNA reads TGCGCCAGCAGCCTCCGGGACCCCCGCACAGATACGCAGTATTTT.

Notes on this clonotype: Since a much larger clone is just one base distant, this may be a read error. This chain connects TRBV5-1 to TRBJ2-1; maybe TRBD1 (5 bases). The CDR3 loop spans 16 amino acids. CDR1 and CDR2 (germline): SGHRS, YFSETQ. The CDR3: CASSFSGSGSCNEQFF. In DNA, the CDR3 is TGCGCCAGCAGCTTCTCAGGGTCGGGCTCCTGCAATGAGCAGTTCTTC.

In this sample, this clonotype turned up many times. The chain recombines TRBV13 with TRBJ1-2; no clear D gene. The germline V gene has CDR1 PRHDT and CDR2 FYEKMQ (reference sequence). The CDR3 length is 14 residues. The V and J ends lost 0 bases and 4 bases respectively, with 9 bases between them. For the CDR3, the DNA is TGTGCCAGCAGCTTAGGACAGAAGGTCTATGGCTACACCTTC. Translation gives CASSLGQKVYGYTF.

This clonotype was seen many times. The CDR3 protein is CASSADRVGGEQFF. The CDR3 DNA follows: TGTGCCAGCAGCGCAGACAGGGTGGGGGGTGAGCAGTTCTTC. The chain combines TRBV11-2 with TRBJ2-1, with D possibly being TRBD1 (7 bases). V lost 5 bases to trimming and J lost 9 bases, with 17 bases between them. This CDR3 contains 14 residues. From germline, CDR1 is SGHAT and CDR2 FQNNGV.

The CDR3 nucleotides are TGCAGTGCTAGTGGACTAGCGGGAGCTGAGACCCAGTACTTC. Its translation: CSASGLAGAETQYF. This sequence joins TRBV20-1 and TRBJ2-5; 13 nucleotides align to TRBD2. Germline V CDR1 and CDR2: DFQATT, SNEGSKA (reference sequence). Germline trimming cut 3 bases from V and 5 bases from J; bases unmatched to any gene: 3. The CDR3 length is 14 residues.

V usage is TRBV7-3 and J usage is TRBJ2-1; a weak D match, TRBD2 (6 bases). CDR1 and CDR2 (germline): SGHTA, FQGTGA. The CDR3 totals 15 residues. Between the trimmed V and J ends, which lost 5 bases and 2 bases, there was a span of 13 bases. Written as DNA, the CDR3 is TGTGCCAGCAGCCTTGGACTATTTCCCTACAATGAGCAGTTCTTC. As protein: CASSLGLFPYNEQFF. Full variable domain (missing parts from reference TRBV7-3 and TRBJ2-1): GAGVSQTPSNKVTEKGKYVELRCDPISGHTALYWYRQSLGQGPEFLIYFQGTGAADDSGLPNDRFFAVRPEGSVSTLKIQRTERGDSAVYLCASSLGLFPYNEQFFGPGTRLTVL.

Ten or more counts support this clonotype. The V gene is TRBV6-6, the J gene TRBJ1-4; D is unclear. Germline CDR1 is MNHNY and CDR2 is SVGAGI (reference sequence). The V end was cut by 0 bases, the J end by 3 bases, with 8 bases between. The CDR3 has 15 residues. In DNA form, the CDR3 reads TGTGCCAGCAGTTACTCCAGAGAACCTAATGAAAAACTGTTTTTT. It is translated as CASSYSREPNEKLFF.

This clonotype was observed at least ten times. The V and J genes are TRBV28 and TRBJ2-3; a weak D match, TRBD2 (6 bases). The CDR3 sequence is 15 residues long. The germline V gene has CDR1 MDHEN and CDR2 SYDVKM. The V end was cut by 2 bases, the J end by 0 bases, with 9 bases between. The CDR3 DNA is TGTGCCAGCAGTTTAATAGGGAGGAGCACAGATACGCAGTATTTT. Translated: CASSLIGRSTDTQYF.

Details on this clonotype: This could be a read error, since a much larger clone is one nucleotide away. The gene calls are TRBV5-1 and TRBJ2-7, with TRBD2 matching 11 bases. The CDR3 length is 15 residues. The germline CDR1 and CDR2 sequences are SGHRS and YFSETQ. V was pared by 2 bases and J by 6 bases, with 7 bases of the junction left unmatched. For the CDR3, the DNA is TGCGCCAGCAGCTTTACTAGCGGGGGAGGTAGCGAGCAGTACTTC. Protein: CASSFTSGGGSEQYF.

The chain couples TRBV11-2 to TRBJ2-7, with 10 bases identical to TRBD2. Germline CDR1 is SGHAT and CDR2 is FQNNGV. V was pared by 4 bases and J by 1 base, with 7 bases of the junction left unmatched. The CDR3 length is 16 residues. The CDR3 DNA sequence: TGTGCCAGCAGCTACCCCGGGACTAGCGAGTCCTACGAGCAGTACTTC. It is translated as CASSYPGTSESYEQYF.

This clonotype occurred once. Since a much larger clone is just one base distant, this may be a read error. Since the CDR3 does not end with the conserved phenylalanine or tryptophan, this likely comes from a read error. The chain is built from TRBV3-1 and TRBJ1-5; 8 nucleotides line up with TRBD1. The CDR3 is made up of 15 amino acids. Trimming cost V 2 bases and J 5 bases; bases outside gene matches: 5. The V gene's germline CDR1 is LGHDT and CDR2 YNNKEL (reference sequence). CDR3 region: CASSQQGARDQPQHL. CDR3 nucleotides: TGTGCCAGCAGCCAACAGGGGGCTAGGGATCAGCCCCAGCATCTT.

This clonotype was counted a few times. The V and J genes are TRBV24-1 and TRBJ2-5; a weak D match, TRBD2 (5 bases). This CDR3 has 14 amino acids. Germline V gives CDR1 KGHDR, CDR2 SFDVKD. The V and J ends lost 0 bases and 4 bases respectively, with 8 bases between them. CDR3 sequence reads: CATSDLSRGETQYF. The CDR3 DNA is TGTGCCACCAGTGATTTGAGTCGGGGAGAGACCCAGTACTTC.

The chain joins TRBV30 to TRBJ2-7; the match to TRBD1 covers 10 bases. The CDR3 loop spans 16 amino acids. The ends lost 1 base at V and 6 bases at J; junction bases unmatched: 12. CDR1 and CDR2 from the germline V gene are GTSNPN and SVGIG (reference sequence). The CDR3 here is CAWSARTGGLLREQYF. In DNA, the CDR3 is TGTGCCTGGAGTGCCCGGACAGGGGGATTGCTACGCGAGCAGTACTTC. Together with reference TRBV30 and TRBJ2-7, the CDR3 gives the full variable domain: SQTIHQWPATLVQPVGSPLSLECTVEGTSNPNLYWYRQAAGRGLQLLFYSVGIGQISSEVPQNLSASRPQDRQFILSSKKLLLSDSGFYLCAWSARTGGLLREQYFGPGTRLTVT.

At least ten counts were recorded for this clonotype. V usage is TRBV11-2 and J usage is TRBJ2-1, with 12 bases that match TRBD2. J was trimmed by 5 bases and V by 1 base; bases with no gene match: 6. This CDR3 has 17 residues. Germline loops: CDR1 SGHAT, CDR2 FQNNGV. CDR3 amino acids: CASSLVTGLAGHNEQFF. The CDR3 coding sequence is TGTGCCAGCAGCTTAGTTACGGGACTAGCGGGCCACAATGAGCAGTTCTTC.

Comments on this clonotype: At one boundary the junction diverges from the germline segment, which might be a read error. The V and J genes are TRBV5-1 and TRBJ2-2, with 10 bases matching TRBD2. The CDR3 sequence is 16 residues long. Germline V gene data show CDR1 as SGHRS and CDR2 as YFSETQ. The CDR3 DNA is TGCGCCAGCAGCTTCCTAGCGGGGGTGAACACCAGGGAGCTGTTTTTT. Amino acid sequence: CASSFLAGVNTRELFF.

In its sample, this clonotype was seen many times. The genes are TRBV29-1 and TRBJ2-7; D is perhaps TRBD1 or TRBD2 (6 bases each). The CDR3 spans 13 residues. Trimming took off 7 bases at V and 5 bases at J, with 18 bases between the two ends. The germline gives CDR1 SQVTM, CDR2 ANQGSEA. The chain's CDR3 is CSGGARALNEQYF. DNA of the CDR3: TGCAGCGGGGGGGCCAGGGCTCTGAACGAGCAGTACTTC.